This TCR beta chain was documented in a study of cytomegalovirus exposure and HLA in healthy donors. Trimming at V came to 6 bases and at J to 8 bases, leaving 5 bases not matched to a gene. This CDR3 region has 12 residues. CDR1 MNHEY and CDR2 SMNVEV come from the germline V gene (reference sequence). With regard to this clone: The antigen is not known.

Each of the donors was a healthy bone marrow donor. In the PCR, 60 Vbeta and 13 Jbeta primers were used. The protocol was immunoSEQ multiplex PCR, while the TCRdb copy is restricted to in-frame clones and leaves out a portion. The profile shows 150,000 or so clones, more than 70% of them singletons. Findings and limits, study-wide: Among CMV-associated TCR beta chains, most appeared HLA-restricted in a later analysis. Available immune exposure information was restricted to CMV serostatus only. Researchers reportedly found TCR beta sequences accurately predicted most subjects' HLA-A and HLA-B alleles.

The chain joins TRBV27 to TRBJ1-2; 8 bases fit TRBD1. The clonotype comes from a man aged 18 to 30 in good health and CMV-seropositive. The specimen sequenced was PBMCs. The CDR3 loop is CASSSGGEGYTF. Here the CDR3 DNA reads TGTGCCAGCAGCTCAGGGGGCGAGGGCTACACCTTC.